A single sample is the source of the 10 T cell receptor beta chains below, sequenced in a study of T cell repertoires in cytomegalovirus infection. Using its own MiXCR run on the reads, TCRdb lists one record per CDR3 protein. The data contain some 220,000 distinct CDR3 sequences, 5% to 8.5% of them singletons. Sequencing used PBMCs. Receptors were obtained from a human donor in good health (CMV status not recorded). Some clones in this sample may be carry-over from other donors' samples.

Only a few counts were recorded for this clonotype. This chain connects TRBV23-1 to TRBJ2-2; TRBD2 agrees at 15 bases. TRBV23-1 is reported as an ORF; its role is uncertain. The CDR3 runs to 16 residues. Trimming removed 11 bases from V and 4 bases from J; junction bases left unmatched: 8. The DNA of the CDR3 is TGCGCCTTCCGGACTAGCGGGGGGGCACGCACCGGGGAGCTGTTTTTT. Residues: CAFRTSGGARTGELFF.

At least ten counts were recorded for this clonotype. The V and J genes are TRBV7-9 and TRBJ1-2, with a possible D match to TRBD1 (5 bases). The CDR3 is 13 amino acids. Germline lookup yields CDR1 SEHNR and CDR2 FQNEAQ (reference sequence). V was pared by 1 base and J by 8 bases, with 11 bases between. The CDR3 loop reads CASSLESRGGYTF. CDR3 DNA sequence: TGTGCCAGCAGCTTAGAGTCGCGGGGCGGCTACACCTTC.

This clonotype was observed many times. CDR3 sequence reads: CSASFGQSRGYTF. CDR3 DNA: TGCAGTGCTAGCTTTGGCCAAAGCCGCGGCTACACCTTC. The chain has TRBV20-1 and TRBJ1-2; unclear D gene. The V end was cut by 3 bases, the J end by 8 bases, with 16 bases between. Germline-derived CDR1 and CDR2 are DFQATT and SNEGSKA (reference sequence). The CDR3 is 13 amino acids.

Ten or more counts support this clonotype. The chain links TRBV20-1 to TRBJ1-1; 9 bases map to TRBD1. With V trimmed by 5 bases and J by 6 bases, 4 bases remained unmatched. From germline, CDR1 is DFQATT and CDR2 SNEGSKA (reference sequence). This CDR3 is built from 12 residues. CDR3 sequence reads: CSAADRGSEAFF. For the CDR3, the DNA is TGCAGTGCTGCCGACAGGGGGTCTGAAGCTTTCTTT.

The sample holds many counts of this clonotype. The V call is TRBV20-1, the J call TRBJ2-3, with 7 bases that match TRBD2. In germline, CDR1 is DFQATT, CDR2 SNEGSKA (reference sequence). V lost 1 base and J lost 0; bases outside the gene matches: 7. This CDR3 is built from 16 residues. The CDR3 sequence is CSARATLAVSTDTQYF. The DNA for the CDR3 is TGCAGTGCTAGAGCCACCCTAGCGGTTAGCACAGATACGCAGTATTTT.

In this sample, this clonotype turned up many times. The chain carries TRBV7-9 and TRBJ2-7; 8 bases match TRBD1. CDR1 and CDR2 (germline): SEHNR, FQNEAQ (reference sequence). After removal of 4 bases from V and 6 bases from J, the junction contained 11 bases not matched to a gene. The CDR3 contains 15 residues. The CDR3 DNA is TGTGCCAGCAGCTCGCCGGGACAGGAGCTACGCGAGCAGTACTTC. Translating it yields CASSSPGQELREQYF.

The CDR3 loop reads CASSTPTRNTGELFF. CDR3 DNA sequence: TGTGCCAGCAGCACACCGACCAGAAACACCGGGGAGCTGTTTTTT. V and J are TRBV6-2 or TRBV6-3 and TRBJ2-2; D ambiguous. CDR3 size: 15 residues. CDR1 and CDR2 (germline): MNHEY, SVGEGT. V gave up 6 bases and J gave up 2 bases, with 13 bases separating them.

The V gene is TRBV2, the J gene TRBJ2-3, with 7 positions matching TRBD1. The V and J ends lost 7 bases and 6 bases, in that order; junction bases with no gene match: 4. The CDR3 extends over 12 amino acids. The V gene's germline CDR1 is SNHLY and CDR2 FYNNEI. CDR3 sequence reads: CASKGGGDTQYF. The CDR3 DNA reads as TGTGCCAGCAAAGGGGGCGGGGATACGCAGTATTTT.

This chain links TRBV20-1 with TRBJ1-5; unclear D gene. V was shortened by 5 bases and J by 2 bases, with 13 bases between the two germline ends. This CDR3 is 14 amino acids long. The germline gives CDR1 DFQATT, CDR2 SNEGSKA (reference sequence). DNA for the CDR3: TGCAGTGCTTCATCGCGGGGTGGCAATCAGCCCCAGCATTTT. It is translated as CSASSRGGNQPQHF.

This clonotype was recorded many times. This chain connects TRBV20-1 to TRBJ1-2, with D perhaps TRBD1 (5 bases). Germline CDR1 and CDR2: DFQATT and SNEGSKA (reference sequence). V was trimmed by 7 bases and J by 2 bases, leaving 17 bases between them. The CDR3 loop spans 14 amino acids. The CDR3 spells CSGGGEGGNYGYTF. In DNA form, the CDR3 reads TGCAGTGGCGGGGGGGAAGGAGGGAACTATGGCTACACCTTC.